These T cell receptor beta chains were read from a single sample in a study of T cell changes during pregnancy in multiple sclerosis. The repertoire was sequenced with immunoSEQ multiplex PCR; TCRdb's copy has only in-frame clones and lacks some. There are over 30,000 clones in the sample; about 91% occur only once, and around 0.8% lies in the top ten. Sequences were derived from CD4+ T cells from peripheral blood mononuclear cells, sampled in the third trimester of pregnancy. The receptors shown here come from a female donor with multiple sclerosis, enrolled in a pregnancy study. The CDR3 runs from the conserved cysteine through the conserved F or W. Fields, in order: D gene, V gene, J gene, CDR3 protein. A D gene is named only where the DNA matches it firmly.

>.|TRBV9|TRBJ2-1
CASSVGLAEYNEQFF
>.|TRBV30|TRBJ1-2
CAWNVAMFGYTF
>TRBD2|TRBV4-1|TRBJ2-7
CASSQWTSGRVRYEQYF
>.|TRBV9|TRBJ2-1
CASSVDLRAKGYEQFF
>.|TRBV18|TRBJ2-3
CASSPQDFSGSTDTQYF
>TRBD2|TRBV9|TRBJ2-2
CASRKRLAGEGTGELFF
>TRBD1|TRBV10-2|TRBJ2-4
CASSWGQLAKNIQYF
>.|TRBV2|TRBJ2-1
CASHVQTAYNEQFF
>.|TRBV9|TRBJ1-1
CASSVVGRAAEAFF
>TRBD2|TRBV12-5|TRBJ2-3
CASGLGTSGSTDTQYF
>.|TRBV6-5|TRBJ1-1
CASSPIQVNTEAFF
>TRBD2|TRBV6-6|TRBJ2-5
CASSRLAGARETQYF
>TRBD2|TRBV6-5|TRBJ2-1
CASSYFSGLYNEQFF
>TRBD2|TRBV11-1|TRBJ2-3
CASSLRTGTNRPDTQYF
>.|TRBV5-1|TRBJ2-5
CASSLSGEETQYF
>.|TRBV19|TRBJ2-7
CASSIIGEDGYEQYF
>.|TRBV7-9|TRBJ1-5
CASSVGDQPQHF
>.|TRBV21-1|TRBJ1-3
CASSKWTTSSGNTIYF
>.|TRBV28|TRBJ1-4
CASSFFGKGTNEKLFF
>.|TRBV6-4|TRBJ2-1
CASRMRSLPYNEQFF
>.|TRBV7-5|TRBJ1-1
CARSSEDRGPYEAFF
>.|TRBV27|.
CASQPYEQYF
>.|TRBV11-2|TRBJ2-1
CASSPRVPREWGGWEQFF
>TRBD2|TRBV2|TRBJ2-1
CASSRLAGGYNEQFF
>.|TRBV11-2|TRBJ2-7
CASSSQGIPYEQYF
>TRBD2|TRBV7-9|TRBJ2-7
CASSLTLGFQRETYEQYF
>TRBD1|TRBV29-1|TRBJ1-1
CSVVFGTGRTEAFF
>.|TRBV7-9|TRBJ2-5
CASSLGGRQRETQYF
>.|TRBV7-2|TRBJ2-7
CASSPDSGQTSYEQYF
>.|TRBV6-1|TRBJ2-7
CASSFGHSYEQYF
>TRBD1|TRBV11-2|TRBJ2-2
CASRGQGENTGELFF
>.|TRBV19|TRBJ1-4
CASGEVTNEKLFF
>TRBD1|TRBV19|TRBJ1-5
CASSRQGFQPQHF
>.|TRBV5-4|TRBJ2-1
CASSPTSSNEQFF
>TRBD2|TRBV4-1|TRBJ2-3
CASSQDVAGVRYF
>.|TRBV7-7|TRBJ1-1
CASSLTTNTEAFF
>.|TRBV5-1|TRBJ1-4
CASSWTDTNEKLFF